The sequence of this T cell receptor (beta chain) was determined in a study of brain T cells in children with intractable seizures. Study-level points and caveats: Viral specificity was inferred only from CDR3 similarity; HCMV serostatus was unknown. Pre- and post-surgery blood differed in depth, so pre-surgery absences may be undersampling.

About this clone itself: Its specificity is unknown.

Trimming shortened V by 7 bases and J by 1 base, and 10 bases separated the two germline ends. The length of the CDR3 is 13 residues. Sample time point: blood from clinic visit 5 months post-surgery; TSC patient then seizure free. Surgery cases with the highest brain T cell transcript signatures were chosen for sequencing. Before surgery, patients took at least one anti-epileptic drug. Repertoires were generated with immunoSEQ multiplex PCR, while TCRdb's copy carries only in-frame clones and drops some. The sample yields under 400,000 clones, 93% seen once. Sequences were derived from peripheral blood, sampled around 5 months after surgery. The TCR sequence derives from a boy younger than two with tuberous sclerosis and intractable seizures. The chain joins TRBV12-3 or TRBV12-4 to TRBJ1-1; weak D call: TRBD1 (5 bases). CDR3 loop: CASKDSPNTEAFF. The CDR3 bases are TGTGCCAGCAAAGACAGCCCGAACACTGAAGCTTTCTTT.